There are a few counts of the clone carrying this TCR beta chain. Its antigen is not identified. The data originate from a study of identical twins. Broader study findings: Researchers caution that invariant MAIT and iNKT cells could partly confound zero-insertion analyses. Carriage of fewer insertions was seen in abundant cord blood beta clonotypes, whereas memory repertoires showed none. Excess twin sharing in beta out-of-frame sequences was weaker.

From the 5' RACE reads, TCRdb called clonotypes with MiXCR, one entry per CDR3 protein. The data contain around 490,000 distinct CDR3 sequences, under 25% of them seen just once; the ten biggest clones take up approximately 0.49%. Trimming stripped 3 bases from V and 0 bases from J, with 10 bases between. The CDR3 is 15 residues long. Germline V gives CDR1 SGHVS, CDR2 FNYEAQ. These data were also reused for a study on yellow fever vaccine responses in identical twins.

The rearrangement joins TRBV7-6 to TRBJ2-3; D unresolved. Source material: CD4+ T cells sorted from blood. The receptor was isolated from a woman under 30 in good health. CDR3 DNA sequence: TGTGCCAGCAGCTTGTTACTACAGAGCACAGATACGCAGTATTTT. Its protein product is CASSLLLQSTDTQYF.